The rows below give T cell receptor beta chains drawn from one sample of a study of follicular helper T cells after annual influenza vaccination. Using immunoSEQ multiplex PCR, the repertoire was profiled, and TCRdb retains in-frame clones only, with some absent. The sample has more than 8,500 clones, about 82% seen once. Source: CXCR5+ CD38- circulating T follicular helper cells from blood, taken on the day of influenza vaccination. Receptors were obtained from an adult who received the influenza vaccine. The conserved cysteine and the conserved F or W are not part of the CDR3 here. The D gene is left open where the match is weak.

>TRBJ1-4|TRBV7-9|NA
ASSLGIAGKGEKLF
>TRBJ2-7|TRBV6-1|TRBD2
ASSDISGSLTYEQY
>TRBJ1-1|TRBV9|NA
ASSVDSSGLSSEAF
>TRBJ1-1|TRBV7-9|NA
ASSLSSGNTEAF
>TRBJ1-3|TRBV5-8|NA
ASSLDSLAGNTIY
>TRBJ1-2|TRBV21-1|NA
ASSKEGESVREDCYGYT
>TRBJ1-4|TRBV7-9|NA
ASSLRGGENEKLF
>TRBJ2-7|TRBV2|NA
ASSEAGPAGSYEQY
>TRBJ1-1|TRBV18|NA
ASSARAEAF
>TRBJ1-5|TRBV19|TRBD1
ASSALNQDRAEGQPQH
>TRBJ1-1|TRBV30|NA
ARELGTEAF
>TRBJ1-1|TRBV21-1|NA
ASSMLDGTRSMNTEAF
>TRBJ2-1|TRBV18|TRBD1
ASSPGQGSDEQF
>TRBJ1-1|TRBV9|NA
ASSVGAGYEAEAF
>TRBJ1-2|TRBV7-9|TRBD1
ASSLVIADRGRGGYT
>TRBJ2-5|TRBV5-1|TRBD2
ASSWGLAEETQY
>TRBJ2-1|TRBV28|TRBD2
ASSFLERAGAEQF
>TRBJ1-5|TRBV7-2|NA
ASSLGTMGNQPQH
>TRBJ1-2|TRBV5-4|NA
ASSLVGSYGYT
>TRBJ1-2|TRBV28|NA
ASSSQLYGYT
>TRBJ1-5|TRBV15|TRBD1
ATSSQTPGQRITVQPQH
>TRBJ2-2|TRBV28|NA
ASSLRGARSTGELF
>TRBJ2-1|TRBV7-9|TRBD1
ASSLVTGVNEQF
>TRBJ2-1|TRBV6-5|NA
ASSPSTTKYNEQF
>TRBJ2-2|TRBV7-3|NA
ASSPFGPNTGELF
>TRBJ2-1|TRBV28|NA
ASSFWATTNEQF
>TRBJ1-4|TRBV7-8|TRBD1
ASSLIQGTGKLF
>TRBJ2-1|TRBV7-9|NA
ASSRGTSYNEQF
>TRBJ2-1|TRBV11-2|NA
ASSLSNEQF
>TRBJ1-5|TRBV27|NA
ASSSLTDSFRGQPQH
>TRBJ2-3|TRBV4-1|TRBD2
ASSQDRKRERADTQY
>TRBJ1-3|TRBV6-1|NA
ASSEVRGNTIY
>TRBJ1-5|TRBV6-1|NA
ASSDSAVGQPQH
>TRBJ2-2|TRBV28|TRBD1
ASSSPGTDDTGELF